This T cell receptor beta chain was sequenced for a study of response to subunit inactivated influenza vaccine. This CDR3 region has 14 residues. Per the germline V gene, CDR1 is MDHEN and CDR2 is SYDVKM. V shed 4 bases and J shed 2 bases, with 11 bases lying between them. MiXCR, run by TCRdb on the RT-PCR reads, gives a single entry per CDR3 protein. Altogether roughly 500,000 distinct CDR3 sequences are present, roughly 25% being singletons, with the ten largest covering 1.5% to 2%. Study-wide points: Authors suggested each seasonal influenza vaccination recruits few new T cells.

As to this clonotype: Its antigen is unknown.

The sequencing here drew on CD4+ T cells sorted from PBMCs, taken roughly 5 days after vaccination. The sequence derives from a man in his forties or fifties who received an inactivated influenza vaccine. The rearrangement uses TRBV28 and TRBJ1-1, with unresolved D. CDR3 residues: CASSSPGSNTEAFF. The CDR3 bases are TGTGCCAGCAGTTCCCCCGGGTCTAACACTGAAGCTTTCTTT.